This T cell receptor beta chain stems from a study of STAT5B mutations in CD4+ large granular lymphocyte leukemia. Study overall: Among healthy controls, a particular HLA allele went with more CDR3 'QG' motifs. Study results and limitations: TRBV06-family usage was enriched in top patient clones (8/27) versus controls (2/35).

This was a survey-level run. The protocol was immunoSEQ multiplex PCR, while the TCRdb copy is restricted to in-frame clones and leaves out a portion. The data contain more than 30,000 clones, around 85% of them seen just once; the ten biggest clones take up around 2.3%. The length of the CDR3 is 16 residues. CDR1 is MNHEY, CDR2 SMNVEV, per germline (reference sequence). V was clipped by 5 bases and J by 0 bases, with 16 bases between them. Concerning this clone itself: Its antigen is as yet unknown.

The sample was CD4+ T cells from blood buffy coats. The rearrangement uses TRBV27 and TRBJ1-2; TRBD1 might be the D (5 bases). The receptor's source is a human donor in good health. DNA for the CDR3: TGTGCCAGCAGTCAAAGGGCGGGGGTAGCTAACTATGGCTACACCTTC. The encoded protein is CASSQRAGVANYGYTF.